This T cell receptor beta chain was profiled in a study of blood T cell repertoires in COVID-19. Looking at the study overall: The cDNA or gDNA used as material had been derived from T cells, B-cell-depleted T cells, or PBMCs.

V was pared by 0 bases and J by 8 bases, with 11 bases between. This CDR3 is 14 amino acids long. In germline, CDR1 is SGHKS, CDR2 YYEKEE (reference sequence). Among Cohort 3 donors, those recovered had two negative PCRs, clearance, or symptom resolution. Clones were sequenced by immunoSEQ multiplex PCR, and TCRdb holds only the in-frame ones, with some missing. This table has some 340,000 clones, 70% to 90% appearing once. Sequenced: PBMCs or T cells enriched from blood (not recorded which). This receptor was identified in a woman in her thirties who had recovered from COVID-19. This sequence joins TRBV5-5 and TRBJ2-2; D is uncertain. The CDR3 here is CASSLGGSSGELFF. DNA for the CDR3: TGTGCCAGCAGCTTGGGAGGATCCTCGGGGGAGCTGTTTTTT.